This section outlines one T cell receptor beta chain sequence together with its context. What it recognizes is unknown. The data originate from a study of T cell clusters in autoimmune cytopenias. Notes on the study in general: Comparing secondary cytopenia with chronic lymphocytic leukemia showed no cluster-lack signature, apparently masked by lymphoma repertoire.

TRB was amplified from 250 ng of peripheral blood genomic DNA per sample. CDR3 size: 15 residues. CDR1 is KGHDR, CDR2 SFDVKD, per germline. Multiplex touch-down PCR amplified TRB using TRB-A and TRB-B pools in one tube. With the multiplex PCR reads reprocessed, TCRdb shows one record per CDR3 protein and no DNA. Its clone listing holds thousands of distinct CDR3 sequences. The V and J genes are TRBV24-1 and TRBJ2-2; TCRdb names TRBD2, which stays unverified in the absence of DNA. Sequences were obtained from peripheral blood. The origin of this receptor is a human donor with an autoimmune cytopenia or autoimmune hepatitis (not recorded which). CDR3 residues: CATTAGGGAGGELFF.